One sample yielded the 13 T cell receptor beta chains listed below, sequenced in a study of monozygotic twins with inflammatory bowel disease. TCRdb reprocessed the 5' RACE reads; each CDR3 protein has one entry and no DNA is given. The sample totals 300,000 to 400,000 distinct CDR3 sequences. The sequenced sample was blood. The origin of the receptors is a human donor with ulcerative colitis or Crohn's disease, or a healthy co-twin of an affected twin (not recorded which).

V is TRBV19 and J is TRBJ1-5; with no DNA, the TCRdb D assignment of TRBD1 cannot be verified. The germline CDR1 and CDR2 sequences are LNHDA and SQIVND (reference sequence). This CDR3 region has 16 residues. CDR3 residues: CASSPRTGGANQPQHF.

V and J are TRBV3-1 and TRBJ2-1; there is no DNA to check the TCRdb D call of TRBD2. This CDR3 region has 16 residues. Germline V CDR1 and CDR2: LGHDT, YNNKEL (reference sequence). CDR3 loop: CASSRRTSGSNNEQFF.

The chain links TRBV6-2 or TRBV6-3 to TRBJ2-2; TCRdb outputs TRBD2, but without DNA this stays unchecked. There are 15 residues in the CDR3. Per the germline V gene, CDR1 is MNHEY and CDR2 is SVGEGT. CDR3 in amino acids: CATSHGSGDTGELFF.

The V call is TRBV20-1, the J call TRBJ2-7; there is no DNA to check the TCRdb D call of TRBD2. The CDR3 runs to 15 residues. Looked up from germline, CDR1 is DFQATT and CDR2 is SNEGSKA (reference sequence). CDR3 region: CSASRLAGDWGEQYF.

The genes are TRBV20-1 and TRBJ1-5. The V gene's germline CDR1 is DFQATT and CDR2 SNEGSKA (reference sequence). This CDR3 has 17 amino acids. The CDR3 sequence is CSAREDFPPAGNQPQHF.

This rearrangement joins TRBV12-3 or TRBV12-4 to TRBJ2-3. The length of the CDR3 is 14 residues. CDR3: CASSFRGRTDTQYF.

This chain links TRBV5-1 with TRBJ2-7; TCRdb outputs TRBD1, but without DNA this stays unchecked. The germline gives CDR1 SGHRS, CDR2 YFSETQ. The CDR3 spans 13 residues. CDR3: CASSSLQGYEQYF.

This chain's CDR3 is CASSRQPTDTQYF. The chain has TRBV7-9 and TRBJ2-3. Germline CDR1 and CDR2: SEHNR and FQNEAQ (reference sequence). There are 13 residues in the CDR3.

The chain couples TRBV7-2 to TRBJ1-5; TCRdb outputs TRBD1, but without DNA this stays unchecked. CDR3 length: 16 amino acids. Per germline, CDR1 SGHTA and CDR2 FQGNSA. This CDR3 reads CASSPRTGYSNQPQHF.

The genes are TRBV5-1 and TRBJ2-3; the TCRdb call, TRBD1, lacks DNA for checking. CDR3 length equals 16 residues. Looked up from germline, CDR1 is SGHRS and CDR2 is YFSETQ. The CDR3 sequence: CASSLDLAGGADTQYF.

The rearrangement joins TRBV5-1 to TRBJ1-6. The CDR3 is 17 residues long. CDR1 and CDR2 (germline): SGHRS, YFSETQ. The CDR3 protein is CASSLEGQGSYNSPLHF.

The rearrangement links TRBV20-1 to TRBJ1-1; TCRdb selects TRBD1, and the lack of DNA leaves this call unchecked. The CDR3 loop spans 16 amino acids. Germline values: CDR1 DFQATT, CDR2 SNEGSKA (reference sequence). CDR3 region: CSASEGRSVMNTEAFF.

The chain joins TRBV5-1 to TRBJ1-1; TCRdb's D gene call, TRBD1, goes unchecked for lack of DNA. Germline CDR1 reads SGHRS; CDR2 reads YFSETQ. The CDR3 sequence is 15 residues long. The CDR3 loop is CASSLNPGENTEAFF.